The 25 T cell receptor beta chains listed next were all sequenced from one sample in a study of blood T cell repertoires in COVID-19. TCRdb's copy holds only in-frame clones and misses some; the assay was immunoSEQ multiplex PCR. The data show about 360,000 clones, around 87% seen once. Sequences were obtained from peripheral blood. The source is a human donor in a cohort sampled during active COVID-19.

The V call is TRBV5-1, the J call TRBJ2-5; D perhaps matches TRBD1 (6 bases). Germline CDR1 and CDR2: SGHRS and YFSETQ. CDR3 length: 16 residues. Trimming left V 1 base short and J 1 base short, with 14 bases between. The CDR3 loop reads CASSLRFTGSQETQYF. The CDR3 bases are TGCGCCAGCAGCTTGCGATTCACAGGGTCCCAAGAGACCCAGTACTTC.

The chain has TRBV6-5 and TRBJ1-6; 7 bases are a match to TRBD1. Germline V gene data show CDR1 as MNHEY and CDR2 as SVGAGI. CDR3 length equals 13 residues. J gave up 14 bases and V 7 bases, and 11 bases lay outside the gene matches. The CDR3 here is CASTRGPGVSLHF. The CDR3, as DNA: TGTGCCAGCACTAGGGGGCCTGGAGTTTCCCTCCACTTT.

This clone is a singleton in its sample. The V call is TRBV19, the J call TRBJ1-2, with a weak D call TRBD1 (5 bases). Trimming pared 5 bases from V and 0 bases from J, leaving 16 bases between. CDR3 size: 16 residues. Germline V gene lookup returns CDR1 LNHDA and CDR2 SQIVND (reference sequence). The CDR3 nucleotides read TGTGCCAGTAGTTCCCAACGTACGGGGGCTAACTATGGCTACACCTTC. Translating gives CASSSQRTGANYGYTF.

V usage is TRBV4-2 and J usage is TRBJ2-3; 12 bases agree with TRBD2. The germline V gene encodes CDR1 LGHNA and CDR2 YNFKEQ. The V and J ends lost 1 base and 8 bases, in that order; junction bases with no gene match: 7. This CDR3 contains 16 residues. CDR3 coding DNA: TGTGCCAGCAGCCAAGGGGACCTAGCGGGAGGGGGTACGCAGTATTTT. Translated: CASSQGDLAGGGTQYF.

The gene calls are TRBV29-1 and TRBJ1-2, with D maybe TRBD1 (6 bases). Trimming shortened V by 4 bases and J by 0 bases, and 9 bases separated the two germline ends. In germline, CDR1 is SQVTM, CDR2 ANQGSEA. The CDR3 contains 13 residues. The chain's CDR3 is CSVVGQPNYGYTF. CDR3 nucleotides: TGCAGCGTTGTTGGACAGCCTAACTATGGCTACACCTTC.

The rearrangement joins TRBV3-1 (or the pseudogene TRBV3-2) to TRBJ1-1; the D is unclear. Germline V lookup: CDR1 LGHDT, CDR2 YNNKEL (reference sequence). V dropped 0 bases and J dropped 10 bases, with 15 bases sitting between them. This CDR3 spans 14 amino acids. CDR3 sequence (DNA): TGTGCCAGCAGCCAAGATGGCCCTGGGAGGCGAGCTTTCTTT. Translation gives CASSQDGPGRRAFF.

The chain has TRBV12-3 or TRBV12-4 and TRBJ1-1; D unclear. This CDR3 comprises 12 residues. V was shortened by 5 bases and J by 7 bases, with 11 bases between the two germline ends. The CDR3 sequence: CASSLSRLEAFF. The DNA of the CDR3 is TGTGCCAGCAGTCTCAGCAGGCTTGAAGCTTTCTTT.

CDR3 bases: TGCGCCAGCAGCTTGCGCAATGAGCAGTTCTTC. This encodes CASSLRNEQFF. V gene TRBV5-1 combines with J gene TRBJ2-1; D is unresolved. Germline V gene sequence: CDR1 SGHRS, CDR2 YFSETQ. The CDR3 runs to 11 residues. V was cut by 1 base and J by 6 bases, with 2 bases left in between.

The gene calls are TRBV25-1 and TRBJ2-1, with a weak D call TRBD2 (5 bases). Germline V lookup: CDR1 MGHDK, CDR2 SYGVNS. The V gene lost 3 bases and the J gene lost 9 bases, with 18 bases spanning the gap. The CDR3 has 15 residues. In nucleotides, the CDR3 is TGTGCCAGCAGTGATATTCGGCTAGCCGATAGTGAGCAGTTCTTC. Residues: CASSDIRLADSEQFF.

This rearrangement joins TRBV18 to TRBJ1-1; D uncertain. V shed 6 bases and J shed 0 bases, with 23 bases lying between them. The CDR3 is 18 amino acids. Germline V CDR1 and CDR2: KGHSH, LQKENI. CDR3 amino acids: CASSPYPVRSSVNTEAFF. The DNA for the CDR3 is TGTGCCAGCTCCCCATACCCCGTCCGTAGCTCAGTGAACACTGAAGCTTTCTTT. Full variable domain (outside the CDR3, taken from reference TRBV18 and TRBJ1-1): NAGVMQNPRHLVRRRGQEARLRCSPMKGHSHVYWYRQLPEEGLKFMVYLQKENIIDESGMPKERFSAEFPKEGPSILRIQQVVRGDSAAYFCASSPYPVRSSVNTEAFFGQGTRLTVV.

This clone occurred a few times. The chain employs TRBV3-1 (or the pseudogene TRBV3-2) and TRBJ1-6; D call uncertain. Germline V lookup: CDR1 LGHDT, CDR2 YNNKEL (reference sequence). V was trimmed by 2 bases and J by 9 bases, leaving 8 bases between them. The CDR3 runs to 13 residues. CDR3 nucleotides: TGTGCCAGCAGCCAATTGAACATTTCACCCCTCCACTTT. This gives the protein CASSQLNISPLHF.

This clone was observed a single time. This chain joins TRBV20-1 and TRBJ1-1; D is undetermined. Germline lookup yields CDR1 DFQATT and CDR2 SNEGSKA (reference sequence). With 7 bases removed from V and 5 bases from J, the gap between germline ends came to 11 bases. The CDR3 consists of 11 residues. In DNA form, the CDR3 reads TGCAGTGGCACAAGTTTGACTGAAGCTTTCTTT. Amino acid sequence: CSGTSLTEAFF.

The rearrangement uses TRBV13 and TRBJ1-3; D might be TRBD1 (5 bases). The length of the CDR3 is 15 residues. V lost 6 bases and J lost 0, with 12 bases in between. From germline, CDR1 is PRHDT and CDR2 FYEKMQ (reference sequence). In DNA, the CDR3 is TGTGCCAGCAGTTGGGGGGGTTTCTCTGGAAACACCATATATTTT. As protein: CASSWGGFSGNTIYF. Together with reference TRBV13 and TRBJ1-3, the CDR3 gives the full variable domain: AAGVIQSPRHLIKEKRETATLKCYPIPRHDTVYWYQQGPGQDPQFLISFYEKMQSDKGSIPDRFSAQQFSDYHSELNMSSLELGDSALYFCASSWGGFSGNTIYFGEGSWLTVV.

The chain links TRBV2 to TRBJ1-1; possible D gene TRBD1, 5 bases. The CDR3 contains 13 residues. CDR1 is SNHLY, CDR2 FYNNEI, per germline. The germline V and J ends were trimmed by 5 bases and 6 bases, with 13 bases remaining between them. The CDR3 loop is CASSLGPRAEAFF. The DNA of the CDR3 is TGTGCCAGCAGTCTCGGACCCAGGGCTGAAGCTTTCTTT.

The rearrangement uses TRBV6-5 and TRBJ1-2, with TRBD1 matching 9 bases. Trimming took 7 bases from V and 8 from J; bases not matched to a gene: 11. The CDR3 has 14 amino acids. Germline CDR1 MNHEY, CDR2 SVGAGI. This chain's CDR3 is CASNRGQGRGGYTF. The CDR3 DNA is TGTGCCAGCAATCGTGGACAGGGGCGGGGAGGCTACACCTTC.

The V and J genes are TRBV7-8 and TRBJ2-5; tentative D call: TRBD1 (5 bases). The germline V gene has CDR1 SGHVS and CDR2 FQNEAQ. The length of the CDR3 is 13 residues. V was cut by 3 bases and J by 2 bases, with 7 bases left in between. CDR3 protein: CASSFPGQETQYF. For the CDR3, the DNA is TGTGCCAGCAGCTTCCCAGGGCAAGAGACCCAGTACTTC.

Here the CDR3 DNA reads TGTGCCAGCAGCTTCGGTGGGAGCTCCTACAATGAGCAGTTCTTC. Translating it yields CASSFGGSSYNEQFF. The rearrangement uses TRBV5-6 and TRBJ2-1; tentatively, D is TRBD2 (5 bases). Trimming stripped 2 bases from V and 0 bases from J, with 9 bases between. Germline CDR1 is SGHDT and CDR2 is YYEEEE. The CDR3 contains 15 residues. Full variable domain (missing parts from reference TRBV5-6 and TRBJ2-1): DAGVTQSPTHLIKTRGQQVTLRCSPKSGHDTVSWYQQALGQGPQFIFQYYEEEERQRGNFPDRFSGHQFPNYSSELNVNALLLGDSALYLCASSFGGSSYNEQFFGPGTRLTVL.

This CDR3 is CASSGLRVETQYF. DNA of the CDR3: TGTGCCAGCAGTGGCTTGCGCGTCGAGACCCAGTACTTC. The chain employs TRBV2 and TRBJ2-5; no clear D gene. V lost 4 bases and J lost 5, with 11 bases in between. This CDR3 is built from 13 residues. Germline assignment: CDR1 SNHLY and CDR2 FYNNEI.

The V gene is TRBV7-2, the J gene TRBJ2-1; TRBD2 matches 9 bases. J was trimmed by 6 bases and V by 3 bases; bases with no gene match: 9. The CDR3 has 16 amino acids. The germline V gene encodes CDR1 SGHTA and CDR2 FQGNSA. The CDR3 loop is CASSLEAGGILNEQFF. For the CDR3, the DNA is TGTGCCAGCAGCTTGGAAGCGGGGGGAATACTCAATGAGCAGTTCTTC.

The genes are TRBV27 and TRBJ1-2, with TRBD1 as a possible D gene (5 bases). Trimming removed 6 bases at V and 6 bases at J, with 14 bases between. The CDR3 is 13 residues long. Looked up from germline, CDR1 is MNHEY and CDR2 is SMNVEV (reference sequence). CDR3 sequence: CASRAQGRNGYTF. In nucleotides, the CDR3 is TGTGCCAGCAGGGCGCAGGGTAGAAATGGCTACACCTTC.

V is TRBV12-3 or TRBV12-4 and J is TRBJ2-7; D is undetermined. This CDR3 spans 13 amino acids. Trimming stripped 7 bases from V and 3 bases from J, with 13 bases between. Here the CDR3 DNA reads TGTGCCAGCACCCTTCTTGGAGTCTACGAGCAGTACTTC. It is translated as CASTLLGVYEQYF.

V is TRBV7-9 and J is TRBJ2-1; D gene ambiguous. V was cut by 1 base and J by 0 bases, with 19 bases left in between. CDR1 is SEHNR and CDR2 is FQNEAQ in the germline V gene (reference sequence). The CDR3 spans 19 residues. This CDR3 is CASSLGLHRVLSSYNEQFF. CDR3 bases: TGTGCCAGCAGCTTAGGACTTCATCGGGTCCTAAGCTCCTACAATGAGCAGTTCTTC. The entire variable domain, with the rest obtained from reference TRBV7-9 and TRBJ2-1, is as follows: DTGVSQNPRHKITKRGQNVTFRCDPISEHNRLYWYRQTLGQGPEFLTYFQNEAQLEKSRLLSDRFSAERPKGSFSTLEIQRTEQGDSAMYLCASSLGLHRVLSSYNEQFFGPGTRLTVL.

The V call is TRBV21-1, the J call TRBJ1-5; TRBD1 reflects the table's D call only, with no check against the DNA. TRBV21-1 is flagged as a pseudogene. This CDR3 has 14 amino acids. The CDR3 nucleotides read TGTGCCAGCGGGACACAGCCAACCAATCAGCCCCAGCATTTT. It codes for CASGTQPTNQPQHF.

The chain carries TRBV15 and TRBJ2-1; D is possibly TRBD2 (6 bases). Per the germline V gene, CDR1 is LNHNV and CDR2 is YYDKDF (reference sequence). CDR3 length: 13 amino acids. The V end was cut by 2 bases, the J end by 8 bases, with 10 bases between. The CDR3, as DNA: TGTGCCACCAGCAGACCGCAGCGGGATGAGCAGTTCTTC. Protein sequence: CATSRPQRDEQFF. The variable domain in full, with the rest retrieved from reference TRBV15 and TRBJ2-1, is DAMVIQNPRYQVTQFGKPVTLSCSQTLNHNVMYWYQQKSSQAPKLLFHYYDKDFNNEADTPDNFQSRRPNTSFCFLDIRSPGLGDTAMYLCATSRPQRDEQFFGPGTRLTVL.

This chain joins TRBV2 and TRBJ1-4; D perhaps matches TRBD1 (5 bases). Germline-derived CDR1 and CDR2 are SNHLY and FYNNEI. The CDR3 covers 16 residues. V lost 2 bases, J lost 3 bases, and 13 bases lay in between. CDR3 nucleotides: TGTGCCAGCAGTGAAATGGGGCAGGCGCCTAATGAAAAACTGTTTTTT. Protein product: CASSEMGQAPNEKLFF.